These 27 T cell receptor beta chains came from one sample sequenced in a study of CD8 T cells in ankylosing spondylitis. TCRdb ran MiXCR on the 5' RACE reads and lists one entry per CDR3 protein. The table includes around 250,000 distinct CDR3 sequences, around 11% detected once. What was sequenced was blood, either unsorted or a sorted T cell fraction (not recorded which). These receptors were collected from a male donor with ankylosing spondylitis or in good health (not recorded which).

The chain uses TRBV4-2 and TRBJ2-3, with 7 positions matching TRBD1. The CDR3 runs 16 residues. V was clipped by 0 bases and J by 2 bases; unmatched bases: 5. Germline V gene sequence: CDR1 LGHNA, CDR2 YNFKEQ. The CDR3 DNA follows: TGTGCCAGCAGCCAAGATGAGACAGGGTACACAGATACGCAGTATTTT. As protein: CASSQDETGYTDTQYF.

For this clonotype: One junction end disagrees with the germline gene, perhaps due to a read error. In nucleotides, the CDR3 is TGTGCCAGCAGCGTAGGTGGTGCGGGAGCGGGCCCGAGCTCCTCCGAGCAGTACTTC. Amino acid sequence: CASSVGGAGAGPSSSEQYF. J is TRBJ2-7 and V is TRBV9, with 7 positions matching TRBD2. The CDR3 has 19 amino acids. Germline CDR1 is SGDLS and CDR2 is YYNGEE.

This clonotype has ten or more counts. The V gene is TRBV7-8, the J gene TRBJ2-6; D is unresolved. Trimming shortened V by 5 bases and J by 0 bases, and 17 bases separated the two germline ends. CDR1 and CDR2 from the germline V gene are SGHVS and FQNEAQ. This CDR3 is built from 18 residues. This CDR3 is CASSPLNLLSSGANVLTF. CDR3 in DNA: TGTGCCAGCAGCCCTCTTAATTTGCTAAGCTCTGGGGCCAACGTCCTGACTTTC.

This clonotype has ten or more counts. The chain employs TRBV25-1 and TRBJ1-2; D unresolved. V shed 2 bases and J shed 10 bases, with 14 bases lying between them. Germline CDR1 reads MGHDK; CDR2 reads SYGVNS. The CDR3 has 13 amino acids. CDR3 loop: CASSEPGLEPYTF. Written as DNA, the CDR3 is TGTGCCAGCAGTGAACCAGGTCTGGAGCCCTACACCTTC.

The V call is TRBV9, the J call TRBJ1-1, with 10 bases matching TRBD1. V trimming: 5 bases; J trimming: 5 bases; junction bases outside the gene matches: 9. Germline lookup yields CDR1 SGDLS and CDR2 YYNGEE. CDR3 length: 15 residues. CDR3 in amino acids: CASSGSGQGGTEAFF. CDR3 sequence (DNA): TGTGCCAGCAGTGGAAGCGGACAGGGGGGAACTGAAGCTTTCTTT.

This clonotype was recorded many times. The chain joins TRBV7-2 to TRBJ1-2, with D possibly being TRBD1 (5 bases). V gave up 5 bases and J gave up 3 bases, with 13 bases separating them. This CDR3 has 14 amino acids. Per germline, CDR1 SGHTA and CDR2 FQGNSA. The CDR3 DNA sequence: TGTGCCAGCAGCGCCGCAGGACAACACTATGGCTACACCTTC. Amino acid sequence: CASSAAGQHYGYTF.

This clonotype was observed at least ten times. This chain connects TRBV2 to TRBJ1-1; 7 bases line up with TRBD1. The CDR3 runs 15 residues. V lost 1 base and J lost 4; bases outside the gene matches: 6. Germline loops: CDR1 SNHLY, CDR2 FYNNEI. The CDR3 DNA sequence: TGTGCCAGCAGTGAAGGGCTGACAGGGTTCACTGAAGCTTTCTTT. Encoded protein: CASSEGLTGFTEAFF.

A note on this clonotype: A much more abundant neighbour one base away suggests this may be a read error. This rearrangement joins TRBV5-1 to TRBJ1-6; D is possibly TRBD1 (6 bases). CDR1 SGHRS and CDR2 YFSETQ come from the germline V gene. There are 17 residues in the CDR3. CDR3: CVSSLDRRTEYNSPLHF. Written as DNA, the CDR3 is TGCGTCAGCAGCTTGGATCGGCGGACAGAGTATAATTCACCCCTCCACTTT.

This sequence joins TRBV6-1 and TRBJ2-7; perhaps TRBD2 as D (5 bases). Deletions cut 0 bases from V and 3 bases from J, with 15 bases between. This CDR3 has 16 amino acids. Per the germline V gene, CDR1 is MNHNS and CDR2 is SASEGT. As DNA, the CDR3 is TGTGCCAGCAGTGAAGCTGGAGGAGGCCCTCACTACGAGCAGTACTTC. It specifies CASSEAGGGPHYEQYF.

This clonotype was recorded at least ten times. The CDR3 DNA reads as TGTGCCAGCAGTTACCTAAGCTCCTACAATGAGCAGTTCTTC. Residues: CASSYLSSYNEQFF. The chain recombines TRBV6-2 or TRBV6-3 with TRBJ2-1; D unresolved. Germline V CDR1 and CDR2: MNHEY, SVGEGT. The CDR3 is 14 amino acids. Trimming took 2 bases from V and 0 from J, leaving 5 bases between them.

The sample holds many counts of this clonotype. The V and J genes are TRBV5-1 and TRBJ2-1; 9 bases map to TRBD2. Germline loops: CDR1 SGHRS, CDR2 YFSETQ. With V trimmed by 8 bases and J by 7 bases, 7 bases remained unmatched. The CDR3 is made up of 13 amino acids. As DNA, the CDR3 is TGCGCCAGTTCCGGCGGGGGGGGGAATGAGCAGTTCTTC. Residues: CASSGGGGNEQFF. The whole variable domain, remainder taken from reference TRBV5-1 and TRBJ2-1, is KAGVTQTPRYLIKTRGQQVTLSCSPISGHRSVSWYQQTPGQGLQFLFEYFSETQRNKGNFPGRFSGRQFSNSRSEMNVSTLELGDSALYLCASSGGGGNEQFFGPGTRLTVL.

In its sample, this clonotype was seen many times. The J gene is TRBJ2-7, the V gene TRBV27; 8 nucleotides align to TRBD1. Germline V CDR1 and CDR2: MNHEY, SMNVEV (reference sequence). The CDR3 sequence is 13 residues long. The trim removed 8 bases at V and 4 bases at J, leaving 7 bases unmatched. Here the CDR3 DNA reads TGTGCCAGCGCGGGACAGGACCTTTACGAGCAGTACTTC. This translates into CASAGQDLYEQYF.

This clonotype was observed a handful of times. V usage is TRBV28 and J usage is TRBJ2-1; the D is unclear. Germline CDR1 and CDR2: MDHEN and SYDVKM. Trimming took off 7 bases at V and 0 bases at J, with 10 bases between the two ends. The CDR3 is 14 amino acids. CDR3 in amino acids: CASTRTASYNEQFF. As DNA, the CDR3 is TGTGCCAGCACGCGTACAGCCTCCTACAATGAGCAGTTCTTC. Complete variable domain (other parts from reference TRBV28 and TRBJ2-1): DVKVTQSSRYLVKRTGEKVFLECVQDMDHENMFWYRQDPGLGLRLIYFSYDVKMKEKGDIPEGYSVSREKKERFSLILESASTNQTSMYLCASTRTASYNEQFFGPGTRLTVL.

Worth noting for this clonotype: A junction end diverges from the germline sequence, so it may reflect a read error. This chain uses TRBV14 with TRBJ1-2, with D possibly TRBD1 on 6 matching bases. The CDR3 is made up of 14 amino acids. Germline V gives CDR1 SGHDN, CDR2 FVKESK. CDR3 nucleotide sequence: TGTGCCAGCAGCCAAGCCCCGGGGGCGCAAAAGATTCGGTTC. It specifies CASSQAPGAQKIRF.

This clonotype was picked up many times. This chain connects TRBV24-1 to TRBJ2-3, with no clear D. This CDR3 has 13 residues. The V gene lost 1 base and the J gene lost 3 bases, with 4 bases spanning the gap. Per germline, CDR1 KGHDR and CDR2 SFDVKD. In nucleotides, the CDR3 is TGTGCCACCAGTGATTTCGAAACAGATACGCAGTATTTT. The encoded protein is CATSDFETDTQYF.

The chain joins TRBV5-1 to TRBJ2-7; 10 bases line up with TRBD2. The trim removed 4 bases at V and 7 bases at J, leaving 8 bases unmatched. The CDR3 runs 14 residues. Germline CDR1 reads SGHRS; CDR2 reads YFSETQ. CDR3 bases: TGCGCCAGCAGCATAGCGGGGGGAACGGATGAGCAGTACTTC. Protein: CASSIAGGTDEQYF.

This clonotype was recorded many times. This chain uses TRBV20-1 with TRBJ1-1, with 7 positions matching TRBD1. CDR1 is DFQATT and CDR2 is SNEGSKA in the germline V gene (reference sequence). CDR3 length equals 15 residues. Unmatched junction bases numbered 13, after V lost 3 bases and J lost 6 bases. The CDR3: CSASGTAAPVAEAFF. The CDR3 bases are TGCAGTGCTAGTGGGACAGCCGCCCCGGTGGCTGAAGCTTTCTTT.

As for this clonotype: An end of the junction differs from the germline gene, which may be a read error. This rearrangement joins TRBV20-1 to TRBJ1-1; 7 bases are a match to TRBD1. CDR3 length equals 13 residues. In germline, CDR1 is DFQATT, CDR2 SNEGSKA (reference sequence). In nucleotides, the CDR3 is TGCGGTGCTAGAGCAAAGGGGGCCTCTGTAGCTTTCTTT. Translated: CGARAKGASVAFF.

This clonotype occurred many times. CDR3 sequence (DNA): TGTGCCAGCAGCATACTCAACACCGGGGAGCTGTTTTTT. It codes for CASSILNTGELFF. The chain uses TRBV6-6 and TRBJ2-2; D gene uncertain. The germline CDR1 and CDR2 sequences are MNHNY and SVGAGI (reference sequence). CDR3 length: 13 amino acids. Trimming cost V 6 bases and J 2 bases, with 7 bases left between them.

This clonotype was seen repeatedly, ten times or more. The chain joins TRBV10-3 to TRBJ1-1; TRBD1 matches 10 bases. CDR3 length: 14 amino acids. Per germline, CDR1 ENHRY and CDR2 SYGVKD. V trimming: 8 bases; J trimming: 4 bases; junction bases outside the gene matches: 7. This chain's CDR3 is CAIAQDRGGTEAFF. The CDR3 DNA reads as TGTGCCATCGCACAGGACAGGGGGGGCACTGAAGCTTTCTTT.

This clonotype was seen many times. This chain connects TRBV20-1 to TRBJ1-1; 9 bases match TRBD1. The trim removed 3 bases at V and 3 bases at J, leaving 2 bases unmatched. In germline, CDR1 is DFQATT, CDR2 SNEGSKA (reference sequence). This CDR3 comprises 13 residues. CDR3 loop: CSASRDRDTEAFF. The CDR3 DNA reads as TGCAGTGCTAGCCGGGACAGGGACACTGAAGCTTTCTTT.

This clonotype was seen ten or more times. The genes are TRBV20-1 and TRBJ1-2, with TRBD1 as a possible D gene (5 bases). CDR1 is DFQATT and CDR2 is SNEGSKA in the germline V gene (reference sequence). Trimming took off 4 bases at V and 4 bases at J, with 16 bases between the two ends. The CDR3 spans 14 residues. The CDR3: CSATELGRIYGYTF. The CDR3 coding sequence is TGCAGTGCTACCGAGTTGGGACGGATCTATGGCTACACCTTC.

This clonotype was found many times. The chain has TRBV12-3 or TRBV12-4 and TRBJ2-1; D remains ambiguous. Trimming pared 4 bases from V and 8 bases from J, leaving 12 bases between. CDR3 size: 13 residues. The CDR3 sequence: CASSSSVMDEQFF. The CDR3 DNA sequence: TGTGCCAGCAGTTCGTCCGTTATGGATGAGCAGTTCTTC.

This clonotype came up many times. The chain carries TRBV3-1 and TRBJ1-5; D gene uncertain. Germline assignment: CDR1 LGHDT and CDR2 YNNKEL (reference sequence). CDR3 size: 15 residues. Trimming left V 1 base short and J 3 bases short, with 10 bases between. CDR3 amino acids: CASSQVAGPNQPQHF. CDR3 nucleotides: TGTGCCAGCAGCCAAGTTGCGGGCCCCAATCAGCCCCAGCATTTT.

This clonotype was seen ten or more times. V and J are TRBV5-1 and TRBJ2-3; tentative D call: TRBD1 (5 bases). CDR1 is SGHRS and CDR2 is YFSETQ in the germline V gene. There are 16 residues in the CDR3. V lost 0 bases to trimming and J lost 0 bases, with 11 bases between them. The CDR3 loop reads CASSLEAGKSTDTQYF. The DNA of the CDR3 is TGCGCCAGCAGCTTGGAAGCAGGGAAGAGCACAGATACGCAGTATTTT.

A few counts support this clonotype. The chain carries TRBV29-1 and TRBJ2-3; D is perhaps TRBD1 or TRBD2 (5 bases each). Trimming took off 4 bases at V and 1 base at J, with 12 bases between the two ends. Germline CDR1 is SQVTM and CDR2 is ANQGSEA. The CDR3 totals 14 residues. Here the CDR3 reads CSVAVLGGTDTQYF. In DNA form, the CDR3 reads TGCAGCGTTGCCGTTCTGGGGGGCACAGATACGCAGTATTTT.

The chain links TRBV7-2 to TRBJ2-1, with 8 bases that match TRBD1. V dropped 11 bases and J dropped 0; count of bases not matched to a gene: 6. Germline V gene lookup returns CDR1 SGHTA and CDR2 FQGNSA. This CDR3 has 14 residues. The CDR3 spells CARDRGGSYNEQFF. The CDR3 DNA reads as TGTGCCCGCGACAGGGGAGGCTCCTACAATGAGCAGTTCTTC.